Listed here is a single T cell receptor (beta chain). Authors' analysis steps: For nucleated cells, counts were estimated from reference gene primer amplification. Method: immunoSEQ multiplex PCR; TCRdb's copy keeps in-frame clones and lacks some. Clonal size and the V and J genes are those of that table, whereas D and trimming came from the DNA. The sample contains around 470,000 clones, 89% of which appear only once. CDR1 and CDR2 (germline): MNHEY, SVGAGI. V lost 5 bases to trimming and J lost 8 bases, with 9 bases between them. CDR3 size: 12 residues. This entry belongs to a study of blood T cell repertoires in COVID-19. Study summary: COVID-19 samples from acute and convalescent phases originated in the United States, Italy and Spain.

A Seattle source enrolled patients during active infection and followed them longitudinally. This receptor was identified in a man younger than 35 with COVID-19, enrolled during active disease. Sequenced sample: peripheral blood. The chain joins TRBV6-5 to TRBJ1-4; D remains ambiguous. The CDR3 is CASSQFGEKLFF. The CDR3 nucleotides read TGTGCCAGCAGTCAGTTCGGGGAAAAACTGTTTTTT.